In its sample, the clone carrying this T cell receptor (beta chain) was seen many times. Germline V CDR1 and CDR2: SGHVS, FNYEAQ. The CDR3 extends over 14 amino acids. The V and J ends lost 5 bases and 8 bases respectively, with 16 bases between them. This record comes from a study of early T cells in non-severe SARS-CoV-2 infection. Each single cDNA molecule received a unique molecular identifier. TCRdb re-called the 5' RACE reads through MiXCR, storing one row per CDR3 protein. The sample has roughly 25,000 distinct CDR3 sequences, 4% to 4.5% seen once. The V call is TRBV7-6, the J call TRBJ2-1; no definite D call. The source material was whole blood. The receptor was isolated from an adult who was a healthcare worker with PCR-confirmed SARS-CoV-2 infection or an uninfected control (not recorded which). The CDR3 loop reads CASSASPPGDEQFF. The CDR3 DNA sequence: TGTGCCAGCAGCGCATCTCCTCCGGGCGATGAGCAGTTCTTC.